This T cell receptor (beta chain) was recovered during a study of blood T cell repertoires in COVID-19. In the study overall: Whether acute or convalescent, the COVID-19 samples came from the United States, Italy and Spain. T cells, B-cell-depleted T cells, or PBMCs provided the cDNA or gDNA that served as material.

Original methodology: Amplification from reference gene primers served as the basis for estimated nucleated cell counts. Profiled with immunoSEQ multiplex PCR; TCRdb holds only in-frame clones, not every one. The DNA gave D and trimming, while V, J and clone size come from that table. The sample lists just under 350,000 clones, around nine tenths seen once, with around 6.6% in the top ten. Trimming cost V 2 bases and J 5 bases; bases outside gene matches: 10. This CDR3 has 16 residues. In germline, CDR1 is MDHEN, CDR2 SYDVKM. One Seattle source followed patients from active infection through their disease course.

The chain recombines TRBV28 with TRBJ2-5; 8 bases map to TRBD1. Source material: peripheral blood. The clonotype comes from a woman aged 70-85 years with COVID-19, enrolled during active disease. DNA for the CDR3: TGTGCCAGCAGTTTACTGACAGGGGAGGTAGTGGAGACCCAGTACTTC. Amino acids: CASSLLTGEVVETQYF. Based on the CDR3 plus reference TRBV28 and TRBJ2-5, the full variable domain is DVKVTQSSRYLVKRTGEKVFLECVQDMDHENMFWYRQDPGLGLRLIYFSYDVKMKEKGDIPEGYSVSREKKERFSLILESASTNQTSMYLCASSLLTGEVVETQYFGPGTRLLVL.